The entry below describes one TCR beta chain. Antigen unknown. These data are taken from a study of CD8 T cells in ankylosing spondylitis. By quantitative 5'-RACE with molecular barcodes, the TCR beta libraries were made. TCRdb analysed the 5' RACE reads with MiXCR anew, one entry per CDR3 protein. The sample lists about 90,000 distinct CDR3 sequences; around 27% were seen once. CDR3 length: 13 amino acids. The V gene lost 6 bases and the J gene lost 1 base, with 9 bases spanning the gap. Germline CDR1 is WSHSY and CDR2 is SAAADI. General study points: Earlier reports found some motif variants in synovial fluid and blood in reactive arthritis. It was reported that disease-linked clones were significantly enriched in matched ankylosing spondylitis synovial fluid.

The specimen was blood, either unsorted or a sorted T cell fraction (not recorded which). This clonotype was obtained from a male donor with ankylosing spondylitis or in good health (not recorded which). The genes are TRBV10-2 and TRBJ2-5, with D uncertain. CDR3 protein: CASRKVGQETQYF. The CDR3 DNA follows: TGCGCCAGCAGAAAAGTTGGCCAAGAGACCCAGTACTTC.